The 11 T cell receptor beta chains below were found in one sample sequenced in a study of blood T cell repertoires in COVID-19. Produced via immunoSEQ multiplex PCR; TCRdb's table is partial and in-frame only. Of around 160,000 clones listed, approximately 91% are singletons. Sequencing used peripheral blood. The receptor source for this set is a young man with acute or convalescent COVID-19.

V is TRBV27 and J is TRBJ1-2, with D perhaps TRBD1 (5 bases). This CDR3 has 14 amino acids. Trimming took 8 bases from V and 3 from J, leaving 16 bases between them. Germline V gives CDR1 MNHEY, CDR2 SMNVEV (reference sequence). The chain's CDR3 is CASANIGADYGYTF. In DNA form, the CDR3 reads TGTGCCAGCGCCAACATAGGGGCCGACTATGGCTACACCTTC.

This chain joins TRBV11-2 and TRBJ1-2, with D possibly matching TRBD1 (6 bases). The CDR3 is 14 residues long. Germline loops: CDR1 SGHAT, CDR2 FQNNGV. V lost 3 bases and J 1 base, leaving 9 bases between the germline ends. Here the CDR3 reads CASSLSRGNYGYTF. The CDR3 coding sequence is TGTGCCAGCAGCTTGAGCAGGGGTAACTATGGCTACACCTTC.

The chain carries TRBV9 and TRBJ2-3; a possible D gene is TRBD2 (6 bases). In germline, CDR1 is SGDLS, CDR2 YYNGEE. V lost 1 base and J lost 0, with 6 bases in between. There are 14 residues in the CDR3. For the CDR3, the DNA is TGTGCCAGCAGCGTACGGGGGAGCACAGATACGCAGTATTTT. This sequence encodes CASSVRGSTDTQYF.

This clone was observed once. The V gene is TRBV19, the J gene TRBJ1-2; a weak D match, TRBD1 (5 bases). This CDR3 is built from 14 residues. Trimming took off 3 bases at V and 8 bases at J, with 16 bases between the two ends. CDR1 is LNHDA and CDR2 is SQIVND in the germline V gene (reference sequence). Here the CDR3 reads CASSIGHRLEGYTF. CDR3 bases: TGTGCCAGTAGTATCGGACACCGCCTCGAAGGCTACACCTTC.

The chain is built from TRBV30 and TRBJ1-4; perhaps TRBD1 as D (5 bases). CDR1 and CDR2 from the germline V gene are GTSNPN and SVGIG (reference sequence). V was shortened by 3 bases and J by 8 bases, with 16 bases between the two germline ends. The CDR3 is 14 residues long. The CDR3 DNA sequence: TGTGCCTGGAGCGTAGGGGCGCGTGGGGAAAAACTGTTTTTT. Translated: CAWSVGARGEKLFF.

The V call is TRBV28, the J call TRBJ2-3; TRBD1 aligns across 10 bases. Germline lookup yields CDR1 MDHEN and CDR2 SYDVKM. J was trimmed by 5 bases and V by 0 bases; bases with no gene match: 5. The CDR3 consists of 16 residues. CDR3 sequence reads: CASSLWGTGAQDTQYF. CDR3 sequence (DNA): TGTGCCAGCAGTTTATGGGGGACAGGGGCGCAAGATACGCAGTATTTT.

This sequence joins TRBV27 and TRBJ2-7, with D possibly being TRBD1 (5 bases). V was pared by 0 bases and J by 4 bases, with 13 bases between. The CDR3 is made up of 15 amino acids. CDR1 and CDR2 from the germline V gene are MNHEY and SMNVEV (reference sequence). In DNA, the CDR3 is TGTGCCAGCAGTTTATCCCAGACAGTTACATACGAGCAGTACTTC. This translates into CASSLSQTVTYEQYF.

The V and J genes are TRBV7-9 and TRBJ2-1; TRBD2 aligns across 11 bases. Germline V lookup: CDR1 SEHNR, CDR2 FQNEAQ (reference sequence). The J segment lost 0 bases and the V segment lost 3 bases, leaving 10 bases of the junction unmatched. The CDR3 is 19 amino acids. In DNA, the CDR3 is TGTGCCAGCAGCTTTTCGGGCGGGACTAGCGGCCGCTCCTACAATGAGCAGTTCTTC. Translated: CASSFSGGTSGRSYNEQFF.

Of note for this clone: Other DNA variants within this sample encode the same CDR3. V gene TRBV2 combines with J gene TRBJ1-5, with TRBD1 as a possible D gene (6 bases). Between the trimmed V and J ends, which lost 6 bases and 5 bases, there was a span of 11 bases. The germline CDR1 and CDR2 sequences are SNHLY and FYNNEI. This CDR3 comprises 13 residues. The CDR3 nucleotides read TGTGCCAGCAGCGCCCACAGGGATCAGCCCCAGCATTTT. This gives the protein CASSAHRDQPQHF.

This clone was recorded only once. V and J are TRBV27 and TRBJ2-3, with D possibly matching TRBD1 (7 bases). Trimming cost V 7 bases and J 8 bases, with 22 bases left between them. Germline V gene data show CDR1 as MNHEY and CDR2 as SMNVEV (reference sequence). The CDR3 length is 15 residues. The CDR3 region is CASNPSRGRGVTQYF. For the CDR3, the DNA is TGTGCCAGCAATCCTTCGAGGGGGCGGGGTGTTACGCAGTATTTT.

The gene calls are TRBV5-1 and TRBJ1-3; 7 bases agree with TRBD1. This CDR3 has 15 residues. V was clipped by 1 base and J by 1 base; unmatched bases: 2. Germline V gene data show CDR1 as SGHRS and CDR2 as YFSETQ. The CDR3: CASSLTGDSGNTIYF. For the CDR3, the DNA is TGCGCCAGCAGCTTGACAGGGGATTCTGGAAACACCATATATTTT. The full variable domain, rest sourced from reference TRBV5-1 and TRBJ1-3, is KAGVTQTPRYLIKTRGQQVTLSCSPISGHRSVSWYQQTPGQGLQFLFEYFSETQRNKGNFPGRFSGRQFSNSRSEMNVSTLELGDSALYLCASSLTGDSGNTIYFGEGSWLTVV.